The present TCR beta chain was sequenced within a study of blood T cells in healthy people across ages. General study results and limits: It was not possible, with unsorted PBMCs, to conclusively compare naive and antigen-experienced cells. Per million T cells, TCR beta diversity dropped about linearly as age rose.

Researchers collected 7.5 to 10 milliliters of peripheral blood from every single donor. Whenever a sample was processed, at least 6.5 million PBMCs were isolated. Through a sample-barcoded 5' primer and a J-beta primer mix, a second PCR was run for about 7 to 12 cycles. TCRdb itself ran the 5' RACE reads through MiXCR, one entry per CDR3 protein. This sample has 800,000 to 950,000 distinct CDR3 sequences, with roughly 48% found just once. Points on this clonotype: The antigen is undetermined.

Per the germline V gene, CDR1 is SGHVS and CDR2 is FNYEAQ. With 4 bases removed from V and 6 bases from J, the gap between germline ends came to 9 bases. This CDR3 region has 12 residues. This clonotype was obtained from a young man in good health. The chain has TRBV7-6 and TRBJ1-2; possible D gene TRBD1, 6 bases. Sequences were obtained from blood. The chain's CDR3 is CASSSGVDGYTF. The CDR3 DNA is TGTGCCAGCAGCTCAGGGGTTGATGGCTACACCTTC.